A selection of T cell receptor beta chains follows, all from one sample in a study of T cell repertoires in cytomegalovirus infection. No antigen is known for these receptors. TCRdb processed the reads anew with MiXCR; each CDR3 protein has one entry. This sample has roughly 920,000 distinct CDR3 sequences; roughly 30% occur once, and the top ten carry under 15%. Sequenced here: cultured CD8+ T cells from PBMCs, sampled from culture after CMV antigen stimulation. The receptors shown here come from a human donor in good health (CMV status not recorded). Some clones in this sample may be carry-over from other donors' samples. Both conserved end residues are part of each CDR3. The D gene is left open where the match is weak. Clone size is shown for a subset of rows, as once, few, many or a class of expanded clone.

TRBJ2-4	TRBV6-5	16	few	NA	CASSYSPEVAKNIQYF	TGTGCCAGCAGTTACTCCCCAGAGGTGGCCAAAAACATTCAGTACTTC
TRBJ2-1	TRBV7-9	17	many	NA	CASRATRRGIIYNEQFF	TGTGCCAGCAGGGCAACACGAAGGGGCATTATCTACAATGAGCAGTTCTTC
TRBJ1-6	TRBV12-3/TRBV12-4	16	NA	NA	CASTWGVGLEGSPLHF	TGTGCCAGCACCTGGGGGGTAGGGTTGGAGGGATCACCCCTCCACTTT
TRBJ2-1	TRBV18	17	NA	NA	CASSPQVSDYPNNEQFF	TGTGCCAGCTCACCGCAGGTTTCGGACTACCCGAACAATGAGCAGTTCTTC
TRBJ2-1	TRBV9	12	NA	NA	CASSDWGDEQFF	TGTGCCAGCAGCGACTGGGGGGATGAGCAGTTCTTC
TRBJ2-7	TRBV19	13	NA	NA	CASSPGLRYEQYF	TGTGCCAGTAGCCCGGGACTTCGGTACGAGCAGTACTTC
TRBJ2-5	TRBV24-1	16	NA	NA	CATSDYPGRLQETQYF	TGTGCCACCAGTGATTACCCGGGACGATTACAAGAGACCCAGTACTTC
TRBJ2-1	TRBV7-9	14	NA	NA	CASSLAGKNNEQFF	TGTGCCAGCAGCCTTGCAGGGAAGAACAATGAGCAGTTCTTC
TRBJ2-6	TRBV29-1	18	NA	TRBD2	CSVAGTSGGDSGANVLTF	TGCAGCGTTGCCGGGACTAGCGGGGGGGACTCTGGGGCCAACGTCCTGACTTTC
TRBJ2-7	TRBV6-1	13	few	NA	CASRGAGDYEQYF	TGTGCCAGCAGGGGGGCGGGCGACTACGAGCAGTACTTC
TRBJ2-3	TRBV7-6	17	many	TRBD1	CASSSNIGDRATDTQYF	TGTGCCAGCAGCTCTAATATTGGAGACAGGGCCACAGATACGCAGTATTTT
TRBJ1-1	TRBV29-1	14	NA	TRBD1	CSVTGQGGNTEAFF	TGCAGCGTGACCGGACAGGGGGGGAACACTGAAGCTTTCTTT
TRBJ2-7	TRBV15	15	few	NA	CATSIERQATYEQYF	TGTGCCACCAGCATCGAACGACAGGCCACCTACGAGCAGTACTTC
TRBJ1-1	TRBV6-6	14	many	TRBD1	CASSYNRGNTEAFF	TGTGCCAGCAGTTACAACAGGGGAAACACTGAAGCTTTCTTT
TRBJ2-1	TRBV7-6	12	few	NA	CASSLPGYEQFF	TGTGCCAGCAGCTTACCGGGATACGAGCAGTTCTTC
TRBJ1-5	TRBV28	14	NA	TRBD1	CASRIQGGNQPQHF	TGTGCCAGCAGAATACAGGGGGGCAATCAGCCCCAGCATTTT
TRBJ2-5	TRBV11-2	15	few	NA	CASSLAGGPKRSQYF	TGTGCCAGCAGCTTAGCCGGGGGGCCCAAGAGGTCCCAGTACTTC
TRBJ1-1	TRBV29-1	13	NA	NA	CSVVGFMNTEAFF	TGCAGCGTTGTTGGGTTCATGAACACTGAAGCTTTCTTT
TRBJ2-7	TRBV4-1	15	few	NA	CASSQVSQGSYEQYF	TGCGCCAGCAGCCAAGTGTCCCAGGGATCCTACGAGCAGTACTTC
TRBJ1-1	TRBV11-1	13	many	NA	CASSSRSNTEAFF	TGTGCCAGCAGCTCACGTTCGAACACTGAAGCTTTCTTT
TRBJ2-3	TRBV6-1	14	NA	NA	CASSRYLGADTQYF	TGTGCCAGCAGCCGCTACCTAGGGGCAGATACGCAGTATTTT
TRBJ2-3	TRBV12-3/TRBV12-4	18	few	TRBD1	CASSGNAGDRGVADTQYF	TGTGCCAGCAGTGGGAACGCGGGGGACAGGGGGGTTGCAGATACGCAGTATTTT
TRBJ2-5	TRBV7-3	14	NA	NA	CASSLTGRQETQYF	TGTGCCAGCAGCTTAACGGGGCGCCAAGAGACCCAGTACTTC
TRBJ2-7	TRBV6-6	15	few	TRBD1	CASSYAGQVVDEQYF	TGTGCCAGCAGTTACGCGGGACAGGTTGTGGACGAGCAGTACTTC
TRBJ1-2	TRBV25-1	14	few	NA	CASSELTGSYGYTF	TGTGCCAGCAGTGAGCTCACAGGCTCTTATGGCTACACCTTC
TRBJ2-1	TRBV7-6	15	few	NA	CASSLGDARGNEQFF	TGTGCCAGCAGCTTAGGAGATGCCCGCGGCAATGAGCAGTTCTTC
TRBJ1-2	TRBV2	13	NA	NA	CASMGRQTYGYTF	TGTGCCAGCATGGGGAGGCAAACCTATGGCTACACCTTC
TRBJ2-5	TRBV28	15	NA	NA	CASSFPLIPGETQYF	TGTGCCAGCAGTTTCCCCCTTATTCCTGGGGAGACCCAGTACTTC
TRBJ2-7	TRBV7-6	13	NA	NA	CASSPGERDEQYF	TGTGCCAGCAGCCCAGGAGAGAGAGACGAGCAGTACTTC
TRBJ2-1	TRBV5-6	15	NA	TRBD1	CASRPPGQGNNEQFF	TGTGCCAGCAGACCCCCGGGACAGGGGAACAATGAGCAGTTCTTC
TRBJ2-1	TRBV6-6	14	few	NA	CASIARSSYNEQFF	TGTGCCAGCATAGCCCGGAGCTCCTACAATGAGCAGTTCTTC
TRBJ1-5	TRBV20-1	17	NA	NA	CSARDLGPLSGNQPQHF	TGCAGTGCTAGAGATCTAGGGCCTTTAAGCGGCAATCAGCCCCAGCATTTT
TRBJ2-1	TRBV20-1	17	NA	TRBD1	CSARESDRGRDGHEQFF	TGCAGTGCTAGGGAATCCGACAGGGGGCGCGATGGTCATGAGCAGTTCTTC
TRBJ2-1	TRBV4-1	17	NA	NA	CASSQVVSGGLDNEQFF	TGCGCCAGCAGCCAAGTAGTGTCGGGGGGCCTCGACAATGAGCAGTTCTTC
TRBJ2-1	TRBV4-3	17	NA	NA	CASSQVVNGGPYNEQFF	TGCGCCAGCAGCCAAGTTGTGAATGGGGGCCCCTACAATGAGCAGTTCTTC
TRBJ1-2	TRBV20-1	15	NA	TRBD1	CSALDRDRGRDGYTF	TGCAGTGCCCTAGACCGGGACAGGGGAAGAGATGGCTACACCTTC
TRBJ2-5	TRBV6-8	14	NA	NA	CASSPWELQETQYF	TGTGCCAGCAGCCCCTGGGAGCTTCAAGAGACCCAGTACTTC
TRBJ2-2	TRBV25-1	14	NA	NA	CASRQGQNTGELFF	TGTGCCAGCAGACAGGGACAGAACACCGGGGAGCTGTTTTTT
TRBJ2-1	TRBV6-5	14	NA	TRBD1	CASSSDRVDNEQFF	TGTGCCAGCAGTTCGGACAGGGTTGACAATGAGCAGTTCTTC
TRBJ1-1	TRBV15	15	few	TRBD1	CATSSGQGAATEAFF	TGTGCCACCAGCAGTGGACAGGGGGCGGCCACTGAAGCTTTCTTT
TRBJ1-1	TRBV27	12	NA	NA	CASSSPKGEAFF	TGTGCCAGCAGTTCCCCGAAGGGTGAAGCTTTCTTT
TRBJ1-2	TRBV7-8	14	many	NA	CASSFAGADYGYTF	TGTGCCAGCAGCTTCGCGGGGGCGGACTATGGCTACACCTTC
TRBJ1-2	TRBV10-3	16	many	TRBD1	CAITHPDRGVNYGYTF	TGTGCCATCACTCACCCCGACAGGGGCGTTAACTATGGCTACACCTTC
TRBJ1-1	TRBV19	15	few	TRBD1	CASTEWDRFNTEAFF	TGTGCCAGTACCGAATGGGACAGATTCAACACTGAAGCTTTCTTT
TRBJ2-2	TRBV15	12	NA	NA	CATSMGTGELFF	TGTGCCACCAGCATGGGTACCGGGGAGCTGTTTTTT
TRBJ2-2	TRBV6-5	15	NA	NA	CASSYSLAPSVELFF	TGTGCCAGCAGTTACTCGCTAGCCCCCAGTGTAGAGCTGTTTTTT
TRBJ2-1	TRBV19	11	few	NA	CATRPGNEQFF	TGTGCCACCCGCCCGGGGAATGAGCAGTTCTTC
TRBJ2-6	TRBV25-1	11	NA	NA	CASSEANVLTF	TGTGCCAGCAGTGAGGCCAACGTCCTGACTTTC
TRBJ1-4	TRBV19	15	NA	NA	CASSSTRDPNEKLFF	TGTGCCAGTAGTTCTACCCGGGACCCAAATGAAAAACTGTTTTTT
TRBJ2-1	TRBV11-3	15	NA	TRBD2	CASSAASGGHNEQFF	TGTGCCAGCAGCGCCGCTAGCGGGGGCCACAATGAGCAGTTCTTC
TRBJ2-3	TRBV12-3/TRBV12-4	14	many	NA	CASRARGGVDTQYF	TGTGCCAGCAGGGCTAGAGGAGGGGTAGATACGCAGTATTTT
TRBJ2-3	TRBV12-3/TRBV12-4	13	few	NA	CGSGVFSTDTQYF	TGCGGCTCAGGGGTGTTTAGCACAGATACGCAGTATTTT
TRBJ1-5	TRBV7-8	15	NA	TRBD1	CASVPTGIGNQPQHF	TGTGCCAGCGTACCGACAGGGATCGGCAATCAGCCCCAGCATTTT
TRBJ2-3	TRBV5-5	19	NA	TRBD2	CASSLFGALAGEGTDTQYF	TGTGCCAGCAGCTTGTTTGGGGCACTAGCGGGGGAGGGCACAGATACGCAGTATTTT